One and the same sample provided the 24 T cell receptor beta chains below, sequenced in a study of Graves' ophthalmopathy and Graves' hyperthyroidism. RNA served as the template for amplifying TCR beta CDR3 regions. RT-PCR in the first round used HTBI primers; a second-round multiplex PCR followed. TCRdb redid the calling of the multiplex PCR reads with MiXCR, one entry per CDR3 protein. This sample yields approximately 640,000 distinct CDR3 sequences, of which roughly 39% are seen a single time; roughly 3.5% belongs to the top ten. The sequencing sample was made of peripheral blood. These receptors were taken from an adult man with Graves' ophthalmopathy.

There are a few counts of this clonotype. The rearrangement links TRBV7-2 to TRBJ2-7, with 13 bases that match TRBD2. J gave up 5 bases and V 5 bases, and 6 bases lay outside the gene matches. The V gene's germline CDR1 is SGHTA and CDR2 FQGNSA. This CDR3 region has 15 residues. The CDR3 reads CASSPRLAGGNEQYF. CDR3 DNA: TGTGCCAGCAGCCCCCGACTAGCGGGAGGAAACGAGCAGTACTTC.

V gene TRBV12-3 or TRBV12-4 combines with J gene TRBJ2-6; 9 positions match TRBD1. This CDR3 spans 18 amino acids. The J segment lost 2 bases and the V segment lost 5 bases, leaving 10 bases of the junction unmatched. The CDR3 sequence: CASSPGTGLNAGANVLTF. CDR3 sequence (DNA): TGTGCCAGCAGTCCGGGGACAGGGCTTAATGCTGGGGCCAACGTCCTGACTTTC.

The rearrangement links TRBV2 to TRBJ2-5, with 11 bases fitting TRBD1. There are 14 residues in the CDR3. V dropped 3 bases and J dropped 5; count of bases not matched to a gene: 2. Germline-derived CDR1 and CDR2 are SNHLY and FYNNEI. CDR3: CASSEGQGVETQYF. CDR3 bases: TGTGCCAGCAGTGAGGGACAGGGGGTGGAGACCCAGTACTTC.

This clonotype has ten or more counts. The rearrangement links TRBV12-3 or TRBV12-4 to TRBJ1-2; D is unclear. Trimming took 7 bases from V and 3 from J, leaving 15 bases between them. There are 14 residues in the CDR3. In DNA form, the CDR3 reads TGTGCCAGCATGCAGGAGTACTTAGACTATGGCTACACCTTC. Its protein product is CASMQEYLDYGYTF.

This clonotype was counted many times. The V and J genes are TRBV4-2 and TRBJ2-7; 9 bases align to TRBD2. The CDR3 contains 14 residues. In germline, CDR1 is LGHNA, CDR2 YNFKEQ. J lost 3 bases, V lost 6 bases, and 6 bases had no gene match. CDR3 bases: TGTGCCAGCAGTCCCGGGACTAGCAACTACGAGCAGTACTTC. It is translated as CASSPGTSNYEQYF.

This clonotype has just a few counts. V gene TRBV4-2 combines with J gene TRBJ1-1, with D perhaps matching TRBD1 (5 bases). Germline CDR1 reads LGHNA; CDR2 reads YNFKEQ. With 6 bases removed from V and 0 bases from J, the gap between germline ends came to 14 bases. The CDR3 has 15 amino acids. The CDR3 bases are TGTGCCAGCAGTTCCTGGACATCGCTGAACACTGAAGCTTTCTTT. Translated, it gives CASSSWTSLNTEAFF.

This clonotype was detected only a few times. This chain joins TRBV11-1 and TRBJ2-5; D gene uncertain. V was pared by 5 bases and J by 4 bases, with 17 bases between. Per the germline V gene, CDR1 is SGHAT and CDR2 is FQDESV (reference sequence). The CDR3 is 15 residues long. The CDR3 sequence: CASSPDIPSAETQYF. DNA of the CDR3: TGTGCCAGCAGCCCCGATATCCCCTCAGCAGAGACCCAGTACTTC.

The chain couples TRBV7-7 to TRBJ2-7, with D perhaps TRBD1 (6 bases). Germline V CDR1 and CDR2: SSHAT, FNYEAQ (reference sequence). The V end lost 5 bases, the J end lost 2 bases, and 13 bases lay between the germline ends. There are 14 residues in the CDR3. DNA for the CDR3: TGTGCCAGCAGCCAACTCTACAGGGCCTACGAGCAGTACTTC. Protein: CASSQLYRAYEQYF.

V usage is TRBV5-6 and J usage is TRBJ1-5; D remains ambiguous. Germline V gives CDR1 SGHDT, CDR2 YYEEEE. This CDR3 has 15 amino acids. V was trimmed by 2 bases and J by 0 bases, leaving 9 bases between them. The DNA of the CDR3 is TGTGCCAGCAGCTTCCGGCGTAATAGCAATCAGCCCCAGCATTTT. Protein: CASSFRRNSNQPQHF.

This clonotype was counted only a few times. The genes are TRBV12-3 or TRBV12-4 and TRBJ1-1, with D perhaps matching TRBD1 (5 bases). Trimming removed 2 bases from V and 5 bases from J, with 12 bases in between. The CDR3 spans 14 residues. The CDR3 loop reads CASSLRPGRTEAFF. CDR3 in DNA: TGTGCCAGCAGTTTAAGGCCGGGGCGGACTGAAGCTTTCTTT.

The J gene is TRBJ1-5, the V gene TRBV2; 10 nucleotides agree with TRBD1. From germline, CDR1 is SNHLY and CDR2 FYNNEI. This CDR3 has 15 amino acids. V lost 7 bases to trimming and J lost 5 bases; unmatched junction nucleotides: 8. This CDR3 is CASKPGTGDHQPQHF. Here the CDR3 DNA reads TGTGCCAGCAAACCCGGGACAGGGGACCATCAGCCCCAGCATTTT.

The genes are TRBV15 and TRBJ2-3; the D gene is possibly TRBD1 (6 bases). V shed 8 bases and J shed 2 bases, with 20 bases lying between them. The CDR3 has 16 amino acids. The germline V gene has CDR1 LNHNV and CDR2 YYDKDF (reference sequence). Here the CDR3 DNA reads TGTGCCACCTCCCGGGTTCTGGGGGCCACCACAGATACGCAGTATTTT. Translating it yields CATSRVLGATTDTQYF.

In regard to this clonotype: An end of the junction differs from the germline gene, which may be a read error. The rearrangement links TRBV10-2 to TRBJ1-6; the D gene is possibly TRBD1 (6 bases). Germline CDR1 reads WSHSY; CDR2 reads SAAADI. The CDR3 loop spans 16 amino acids. The CDR3 DNA follows: TGTGCCAGCTCACCACGGGACACTATAATTCGAAGTCCCCTCCACTTT. Protein product: CASSPRDTIIRSPLHF.

In this sample, this clonotype turned up many times. This chain links TRBV29-1 with TRBJ1-2; D possibly corresponds to TRBD1 (5 bases). V was clipped by 7 bases and J by 7 bases, with 22 bases between them. CDR1 and CDR2 from the germline V gene are SQVTM and ANQGSEA. CDR3 length: 14 amino acids. CDR3 nucleotides: TGCAGCGGAGTGACAGCGGCGGCGTGGGGTGGCTACACCTTC. It encodes CSGVTAAAWGGYTF.

Turning to this clonotype: This may arise from a read error, as a much more abundant clone is one base away. The V gene is TRBV12-3 or TRBV12-4, the J gene TRBJ1-6, with D uncertain. V was clipped by 4 bases and J by 2 bases, with 12 bases between them. This CDR3 contains 16 residues. CDR3 coding DNA: TGTGCCAGCAGTTACTCGAATGCAGCCTATAATTCACCCCTCCACTTT. Translating it yields CASSYSNAAYNSPLHF.

J is TRBJ2-3 and V is TRBV7-9; weak D call: TRBD2 (5 bases). This CDR3 has 14 amino acids. Germline V gives CDR1 SEHNR, CDR2 FQNEAQ (reference sequence). V was trimmed by 1 base and J by 4 bases, leaving 9 bases between them. The CDR3 is CASSLGGRPDTQYF. DNA for the CDR3: TGTGCCAGCAGCTTAGGTGGGAGACCAGATACGCAGTATTTT.

The rearrangement uses TRBV6-5 and TRBJ1-1; the D gene is possibly TRBD1 (6 bases). Deletions cut 5 bases from V and 3 bases from J, with 13 bases between. CDR1 and CDR2 (germline): MNHEY, SVGAGI. The CDR3 consists of 14 residues. The CDR3 region has the DNA TGTGCCAGCAGTCAAGGACAGCCGCACACTGAAGCTTTCTTT. Translated, it gives CASSQGQPHTEAFF.

This clonotype appeared a few times. The J gene is TRBJ2-7, the V gene TRBV30, with D unclear. The germline V gene has CDR1 GTSNPN and CDR2 SVGIG (reference sequence). The V end lost 0 bases, the J end lost 1 base, and 7 bases lay between the germline ends. The CDR3 contains 13 residues. CDR3 loop: CAWSVGTSYEQYF. The CDR3 nucleotides read TGTGCCTGGAGTGTTGGTACATCCTACGAGCAGTACTTC. Full variable domain (remainder filled in from reference TRBV30 and TRBJ2-7): SQTIHQWPATLVQPVGSPLSLECTVEGTSNPNLYWYRQAAGRGLQLLFYSVGIGQISSEVPQNLSASRPQDRQFILSSKKLLLSDSGFYLCAWSVGTSYEQYFGPGTRLTVT.

V usage is TRBV29-1 and J usage is TRBJ1-1; D is unresolved. Trimming cost V 0 bases and J 7 bases, with 6 bases left between them. CDR1 is SQVTM and CDR2 is ANQGSEA in the germline V gene. This CDR3 is built from 11 residues. CDR3 sequence reads: CSVEDEGEAFF. CDR3 DNA sequence: TGCAGCGTTGAAGATGAGGGTGAAGCTTTCTTT.

In regard to this clonotype: Just one base apart from a much larger clone, this may be a read error. V usage is TRBV11-2 and J usage is TRBJ2-2, with D unclear. CDR1 and CDR2 (germline): SGHAT, FQNNGV. Trimming removed 7 bases at V and 4 bases at J, with 10 bases between. The CDR3 has 13 amino acids. The CDR3 region is CASNSQRTGELFF. The CDR3 coding sequence is TGTGCCAGCAACTCCCAGCGCACCGGGGAGCTGTTTTTT.

As regards this clonotype: In this CDR3 the conserved last residue, phenylalanine or tryptophan, is missing, so a read error is likely. The DNA is left out, because the CDR3 cannot be placed on it with certainty; the CDR3 is given as TCRdb lists it. The CDR3 sequence: CATSSGKRTGRSY. The chain recombines TRBV15 with TRBJ1-4; TRBD1, the table's D call, was not compared with the DNA. Per germline, CDR1 LNHNV and CDR2 YYDKDF (reference sequence). The CDR3 numbers 13 amino acids, ends counted.

With respect to this clonotype: Relative to the germline gene, one junction end is altered; a read error may explain this. The chain uses TRBV6-6 and TRBJ2-5; D is ambiguous. CDR1 MNHNY and CDR2 SVGAGI come from the germline V gene (reference sequence). The CDR3 is 14 residues long. CDR3 region: CAISEMYEQETQYF. CDR3 nucleotide sequence: TGTGCCATCAGTGAGATGTACGAGCAAGAGACCCAGTACTTC.

At least ten counts were recorded for this clonotype. The gene calls are TRBV24-1 and TRBJ1-1; TRBD1 aligns across 9 bases. The CDR3 extends over 15 amino acids. Per the germline V gene, CDR1 is KGHDR and CDR2 is SFDVKD. The V gene end was trimmed by 5 bases and the J gene end by 7 bases; junction bases not matched to a gene: 10. The CDR3: CATSVPDDRGGEAFF. As DNA, the CDR3 is TGTGCCACCAGTGTCCCTGACGACAGGGGGGGTGAAGCTTTCTTT.

The J gene is TRBJ1-5, the V gene TRBV25-1, with a tentative D call TRBD1 (6 bases). The V gene's germline CDR1 is MGHDK and CDR2 SYGVNS. The CDR3 spans 16 residues. Trimming pared 5 bases from V and 0 bases from J, leaving 14 bases between. In DNA, the CDR3 is TGTGCCAGCAGTTACCTGGGGACACTTAGCAATCAGCCCCAGCATTTT. The encoded protein is CASSYLGTLSNQPQHF.